The TCR beta chain under discussion was sequenced for a study of monozygotic twins with inflammatory bowel disease. Points on this clonotype: Its antigen is undetermined.

General study points: TCRbeta diversity (inverse Simpson) was lower in IBD patients than in healthy co-twins. Differences in immunosuppressive treatment may have been a source of added variability in patient repertoires.

With eight separate reactions per sample, the authors made cDNA. UMIs that included a 6-nucleotide sample barcode were added by template switching, which took place during cDNA synthesis. With the 5' RACE reads reprocessed, TCRdb shows one record per CDR3 protein and no DNA. Recorded for this sample: about 160,000 distinct CDR3 sequences. Germline V gene data show CDR1 as LGHNA and CDR2 as YSLEER. The CDR3 consists of 15 residues. This TCR was recovered from a human donor with ulcerative colitis or Crohn's disease, or a healthy co-twin of an affected twin (not recorded which). The sample comprised blood. V and J are TRBV4-3 and TRBJ2-6; TCRdb proposes TRBD1, but this gene call is untestable without DNA. The CDR3 loop is CASSLGQTGANVLTF.